A selection of T cell receptor beta chains follows, all from one sample in a study of T cells in Graves' hyperthyroidism and ophthalmopathy. MiXCR, applied by TCRdb to the multiplex PCR reads, yields one record per CDR3 protein. The data contain about 400,000 distinct CDR3 sequences, around 14% of them singletons. The material sequenced was blood. The receptor set was obtained from a woman aged 25 to 39 with Graves' hyperthyroidism. CDR3s include the opening cysteine and the closing phenylalanine or tryptophan. Each record gives: D gene, J gene, clone size, V gene, CDR3 protein, CDR3 DNA. The D gene is left open where the match is weak. Expanded clones are given a class, and other clones once, few, many or no size at all.

TRBD2,TRBJ2-1,many,TRBV27,CASSLRVTSGVGDEQFF,TGTGCCAGCAGTTTAAGGGTGACTAGCGGGGTGGGCGATGAGCAGTTCTTC
TRBD2,TRBJ2-7,.,TRBV4-1,CASSQEPAGGPDEQYF,TGCGCCAGCAGCCAAGAGCCAGCGGGAGGGCCAGACGAGCAGTACTTC
TRBD1,TRBJ2-2,few,TRBV20-1,CSARHPNRGRGGELFF,TGCAGTGCTAGACACCCAAACAGGGGGCGCGGCGGGGAGCTGTTTTTT
.,TRBJ1-5,few,TRBV6-2/TRBV6-3,CASRETQAQPQHF,TGTGCCAGCAGAGAGACACAGGCTCAGCCCCAGCATTTT
.,TRBJ2-7,many,TRBV28,CASSWAGRTYEQYF,TGTGCCAGCAGTTGGGCAGGTAGGACCTACGAGCAGTACTTC
.,TRBJ2-7,few,TRBV7-2,CASSDRRTEQYF,TGTGCCAGCAGCGACCGACGTACCGAGCAGTACTTC
.,TRBJ1-1,many,TRBV12-3/TRBV12-4,CASSSNVQENTEAFF,TGTGCCAGCAGTTCTAACGTACAGGAGAACACTGAAGCTTTCTTT
TRBD2,TRBJ2-3,many,TRBV2,CASWTSGRSDTQYF,TGTGCCAGCTGGACTAGCGGGAGAAGTGATACGCAGTATTTT
TRBD2,TRBJ2-2,.,TRBV11-2,CASRTLAGGGAGELFF,TGTGCCAGCAGGACTCTAGCGGGGGGAGGCGCCGGGGAGCTGTTTTTT
.,TRBJ2-7,many,TRBV7-9,CAEGEGTYEQYF,TGTGCCGAGGGGGAGGGCACCTACGAGCAGTACTTC
TRBD1,TRBJ2-7,few,TRBV3-1,CASSLDRGSAGVYEQYF,TGTGCCAGCAGCCTCGACAGGGGTTCCGCAGGGGTCTACGAGCAGTACTTC
TRBD2,TRBJ2-7,many,TRBV18,CASSPSLLAATYEQYF,TGTGCCAGCTCACCCTCGCTACTAGCGGCCACCTACGAGCAGTACTTC
.,TRBJ2-2,.,TRBV14,CASSQVGVAGELFF,TGTGCCAGCAGCCAAGTCGGAGTCGCCGGGGAGCTGTTTTTT
.,TRBJ2-3,many,TRBV27,CASRSGIAQYF,TGTGCCAGCAGAAGCGGTATAGCGCAGTATTTT
TRBD1,TRBJ1-4,many,TRBV28,CASSFNGRTGDDEKLFF,TGTGCCAGCAGTTTTAACGGGCGGACAGGCGACGATGAAAAACTGTTTTTT
.,TRBJ2-7,many,TRBV3-1,CASSQGIASAYEQYF,TGTGCCAGCAGCCAAGGAATTGCGAGCGCCTACGAGCAGTACTTC
.,TRBJ1-4,.,TRBV2,CASNGGGRLFNEKLFF,TGTGCCAGCAATGGGGGGGGCCGCCTATTTAATGAAAAACTGTTTTTT
.,TRBJ1-3,many,TRBV7-2,CASSSESSSGNTIYF,TGTGCCAGCAGCTCAGAATCAAGCTCTGGAAACACCATATATTTT
.,TRBJ1-2,few,TRBV24-1,CATSDYVNYGYTF,TGTGCCACCAGTGATTACGTTAACTATGGCTACACCTTC
.,TRBJ2-1,few,TRBV25-1,CASSDYGNSPEQFF,TGTGCCAGCAGTGATTATGGTAACAGCCCTGAGCAGTTCTTC
TRBD2,TRBJ2-2,many,TRBV20-1,CSARGTRTGELFF,TGCAGTGCTAGAGGGACTAGAACCGGGGAGCTGTTTTTT
TRBD2,TRBJ2-1,many,TRBV11-1,CASSLGVAGGHPGEFF,TGTGCCAGCAGCTTAGGAGTCGCGGGAGGGCACCCGGGGGAGTTCTTC
TRBD1,TRBJ1-2,few,TRBV20-1,CSAGTGVGYGYTF,TGCAGTGCTGGAACAGGGGTGGGCTATGGCTACACCTTC
.,TRBJ2-7,.,TRBV5-6,CASSLKGGEYEQYF,TGTGCCAGCAGCCTCAAGGGGGGTGAGTACGAGCAGTACTTC
.,TRBJ1-5,few,TRBV20-1,CSASPSDFSNQPQHF,TGCAGTGCTAGTCCATCAGATTTTAGCAATCAGCCCCAGCATTTT
TRBD1,TRBJ2-5,many,TRBV28,CASSTGQFQETQYF,TGTGCCAGCAGTACGGGACAGTTCCAAGAGACCCAGTACTTC
TRBD2,TRBJ2-7,many,TRBV18,CASSLGTSGDYEQYF,TGTGCCAGCTCACTAGGGACTAGCGGGGACTACGAGCAGTACTTC
.,TRBJ1-6,.,TRBV30,CAGTTGRGPSPLHF,TGTGCCGGGACTACAGGGAGAGGGCCCTCACCCCTCCACTTT
.,TRBJ2-7,many,TRBV5-1,CASSLDSAWGEQYF,TGCGCCAGCAGCTTGGATTCCGCCTGGGGCGAGCAGTACTTC
TRBD1,TRBJ2-7,.,TRBV9,CASSVWTGGNEQYF,TGTGCCAGCAGCGTCTGGACAGGGGGCAATGAGCAGTACTTC
.,TRBJ2-2,many,TRBV30,CAWSVRLPGAPGELFF,TGTGCCTGGAGTGTACGTCTGCCGGGGGCTCCTGGGGAGCTGTTTTTT
.,TRBJ2-1,.,TRBV6-1,CASSESGTYNEQFF,TGTGCCAGCAGTGAATCAGGGACCTACAATGAGCAGTTCTTC
TRBD2,TRBJ2-7,many,TRBV20-1,CSAKTGRSSGTTYEQYF,TGCAGTGCTAAGACAGGACGTTCTAGCGGGACGACCTACGAGCAGTACTTC
TRBD1,TRBJ2-1,.,TRBV20-1,CSARLGGQGASEQFF,TGCAGTGCTAGACTAGGTGGACAGGGGGCAAGTGAGCAGTTCTTC
TRBD1,TRBJ1-1,.,TRBV20-1,CSAIWEDRGLLPEAFF,TGCAGTGCTATATGGGAGGACAGGGGATTGTTGCCTGAAGCTTTCTTT
TRBD1,TRBJ1-5,many,TRBV20-1,CSAPGQGGQPQHF,TGCAGTGCTCCGGGACAGGGTGGTCAGCCCCAGCATTTT
.,TRBJ1-1,once,TRBV4-2,CASSQVRLANTEAFF,TGTGCCAGCAGCCAAGTTCGGCTAGCGAACACTGAAGCTTTCTTT
.,TRBJ2-5,few,TRBV10-2,CASSAGQGLEETQYF,TGCGCCAGCAGTGCGGGGCAGGGGTTAGAGGAGACCCAGTACTTC
.,TRBJ2-2,.,TRBV11-2,CASSAGFSQAGTGELFF,TGTGCCAGCAGCGCGGGGTTCTCCCAAGCCGGCACCGGGGAGCTGTTTTTT
TRBD1,TRBJ1-4,once,TRBV10-2,CASSPTGQSNEKLFF,TGCGCCAGCAGCCCGACGGGACAGTCTAATGAAAAACTGTTTTTT
TRBD2,TRBJ2-7,.,TRBV6-2/TRBV6-3,CATGPLAGVGNEQYF,TGTGCCACCGGGCCGCTAGCGGGAGTCGGCAATGAGCAGTACTTC
.,TRBJ1-3,.,TRBV10-3,CAISDYGGSGNTIYF,TGTGCCATCAGCGACTATGGGGGCTCTGGAAACACCATATATTTT
.,TRBJ1-3,.,TRBV4-1,CASSKLGDSGNTIYF,TGCGCCAGCAGCAAGCTAGGGGACTCTGGAAACACCATATATTTT
.,TRBJ2-3,many,TRBV20-1,CSARLGVGGNTQYF,TGCAGTGCTAGGCTGGGGGTGGGCGGGAATACGCAGTATTTT
.,TRBJ2-7,few,TRBV24-1,CATSDSTARGPYEQYF,TGTGCCACCAGTGACTCCACCGCCAGGGGCCCCTACGAGCAGTACTTC
TRBD2,TRBJ2-1,few,TRBV7-3,CASSLASGLYNEQFF,TGTGCCAGCAGCTTGGCTAGCGGGCTCTACAATGAGCAGTTCTTC
.,TRBJ2-2,.,TRBV11-2,CASSLVRTGELFF,TGTGCCAGCAGCTTAGTTCGTACCGGGGAGCTGTTTTTT
.,TRBJ2-3,few,TRBV29-1,CSVEDGQHTDTQYF,TGCAGCGTTGAAGATGGACAGCACACAGATACGCAGTATTTT
TRBD1,TRBJ2-7,few,TRBV10-1,CASSESKSGTGDYEQYF,TGCGCCAGCAGTGAGTCAAAGTCCGGGACAGGGGACTACGAGCAGTACTTC
.,TRBJ1-3,many,TRBV28,CASSPIGDPSGNTIYF,TGTGCCAGCAGTCCGATAGGGGACCCCTCTGGAAACACCATATATTTT